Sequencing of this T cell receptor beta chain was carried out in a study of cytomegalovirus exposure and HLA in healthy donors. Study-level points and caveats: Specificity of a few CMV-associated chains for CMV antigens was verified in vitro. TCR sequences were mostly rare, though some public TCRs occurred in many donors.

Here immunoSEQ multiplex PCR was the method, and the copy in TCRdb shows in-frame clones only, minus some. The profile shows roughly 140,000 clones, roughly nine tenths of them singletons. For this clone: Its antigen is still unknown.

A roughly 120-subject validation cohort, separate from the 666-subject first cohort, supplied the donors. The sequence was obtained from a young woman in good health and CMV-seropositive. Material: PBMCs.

CDR3 region: CASSMDIGQGMGNQPQHF. CDR3 DNA sequence: TGTGCCAGTAGTATGGACATCGGACAGGGAATGGGCAATCAGCCCCAGCATTTT. The chain carries TRBV19 and TRBJ1-5, with 8 positions matching TRBD1. This CDR3 spans 18 amino acids. The junction had 12 bases not matched to a gene; V was cut back by 3 bases and J by 2 bases. Germline CDR1 and CDR2: LNHDA and SQIVND (reference sequence).